This TCR beta chain was sequenced for a study of T cell changes during pregnancy in multiple sclerosis. Trimming removed 0 bases at V and 6 bases at J, with 15 bases between. Per germline, CDR1 SQVTM and CDR2 ANQGSEA. There are 14 residues in the CDR3. Sequencing used immunoSEQ multiplex PCR; TCRdb keeps in-frame clones, though not all of them. This sample carries roughly 29,000 clones, around 94% of them seen once, and the ten largest clones take 5% to 6%. Specimen: CD8+ T cells from peripheral blood mononuclear cells, collected before pregnancy. The V and J genes are TRBV29-1 and TRBJ2-7; D may be TRBD1 (5 bases). The sequence was collected from a female donor with multiple sclerosis, enrolled in a pregnancy study. The CDR3 sequence is CSVEDQRQGGEQYF. CDR3 nucleotides: TGCAGCGTTGAAGATCAAAGGCAGGGTGGCGAGCAGTACTTC.